This TCR beta chain was sequenced in a study of T cell changes during pregnancy in multiple sclerosis (dated 2019 in TCRdb). Context from the whole study: Changes in the T cell repertoire over the course of pregnancy were examined in this study in women with multiple sclerosis.

Libraries were constructed by the immunoSEQ multiplex PCR assay. What TCRdb holds here is the immuneACCESS table cut down to in-frame rearrangements. Part of the clones is not present; checked against another copy, under half of the missing clones reflect an unresolved V gene, and the others are unexplained. Across this sample there are 40,000 or so clones, with roughly 84% seen only once. Jointly, the top ten make up around 4.1% of the sample. CDR1 and CDR2 are drawn from the germline V gene: LGHNA, YNFKEQ. V and J are truncated by 0 bases and 5 bases respectively, leaving an intervening sequence of 10 bases. The CDR3 goes from the cysteine to the phenylalanine over 14 residues. Solely the CDR3 DNA is kept, with 42 bases framed from the first base. Concerning this clone: Its specific antigen is unknown. No per-base quality is available; no much larger clone lies one base away.

The specimen comprised CD8+ T cells from peripheral blood mononuclear cells, sampled in the first trimester of pregnancy. Recombination joined TRBV4-2 with TRBJ1-1, with a weak D call of TRBD1 (5 bases match). The sequence came from a female donor with multiple sclerosis, enrolled in a pregnancy study. The DNA sequence is given as TGTGCCAGCAGCCAAGACGGGGGGGGAACTGAAGCTTTCTTT. Translated, this gives CASSQDGGGTEAFF.